The 2 T cell receptor beta chains given below trace back to one sample, sequenced in a study of CD8 T cells in ankylosing spondylitis. TCRdb reprocessed the 5' RACE reads via MiXCR and lists one record per CDR3 protein. The sample lists about 360,000 distinct CDR3 sequences; under 15% were seen once. The sample was blood, either unsorted or a sorted T cell fraction (not recorded which). These receptor sequences come from a male donor with ankylosing spondylitis or in good health (not recorded which).

CDR3 DNA: TGCGCCAGCAGCCCCTTCAGCGGATCCAACAATGAGCAGTTCTTC. Its translation: CASSPFSGSNNEQFF. This chain uses TRBV5-1 with TRBJ2-1, with D possibly TRBD2 on 5 matching bases. The V end lost 4 bases, the J end lost 5 bases, and 16 bases lay between the germline ends. Per germline, CDR1 SGHRS and CDR2 YFSETQ. The CDR3 extends over 15 amino acids.

This clonotype was counted many times. This rearrangement joins TRBV5-1 to TRBJ2-1, with D perhaps TRBD2 (5 bases). The V gene's germline CDR1 is SGHRS and CDR2 YFSETQ. The CDR3 spans 14 residues. V was clipped by 4 bases and J by 5 bases, with 13 bases between them. Here the CDR3 reads CASSPMTTNNEQFF. The DNA for the CDR3 is TGCGCCAGCAGCCCGATGACTACAAACAATGAGCAGTTCTTC.